A selection of T cell receptor beta chains follows, all from one sample in a study of T cells in Graves' hyperthyroidism and ophthalmopathy. TCRdb re-called the multiplex PCR reads through MiXCR, storing one row per CDR3 protein. The data contain fewer than 350,000 distinct CDR3 sequences, 15% of them singletons. The sequenced material came from blood. These receptors came from a woman aged 50 to 65 with Graves' hyperthyroidism that later progressed to Graves' ophthalmopathy. The CDR3 runs from the conserved cysteine through the conserved F or W. The D gene is left open where the match is weak. Rows may omit the clone size; those that give it use once, few, many or a size class.

. TRBJ2-3 16 TRBV6-1 few CASSVGWGSGTDTQYF TGTGCCAGCAGTGTGGGATGGGGCTCTGGCACAGATACGCAGTATTTT
TRBD2 TRBJ2-2 17 TRBV5-1 many CASSLGSGATNTGELFF TGCGCCAGCAGCTTAGGAAGCGGGGCAACGAACACCGGGGAGCTGTTTTTT
. TRBJ1-2 15 TRBV19 . CASSMGRERGYGYTF TGTGCCAGTAGTATGGGCAGGGAGCGGGGCTATGGCTACACCTTC
TRBD1 TRBJ2-1 15 TRBV12-3/TRBV12-4 many CASSWGQGPYNEQFF TGTGCCAGCAGCTGGGGACAGGGGCCCTACAATGAGCAGTTCTTC
. TRBJ1-2 13 TRBV25-1 few CASSENVGYGYTF TGTGCCAGCAGTGAGAATGTTGGATATGGCTACACCTTC
. TRBJ1-1 14 TRBV6-1 many CASSEDRVVPEAFF TGTGCCAGCAGTGAAGACAGGGTAGTTCCTGAAGCTTTCTTT
TRBD1 TRBJ1-2 14 TRBV7-6 many CASSSPPGGLGYTF TGTGCCAGCAGCTCCCCCCCAGGGGGCCTTGGCTACACCTTC
. TRBJ2-5 13 TRBV18 many CASSPPGYETQYF TGTGCCAGCTCACCACCTGGGTATGAGACCCAGTACTTC
TRBD2 TRBJ2-1 15 TRBV28 many CASSLSSGGPRREFF TGTGCCAGCAGTTTATCCTCGGGAGGGCCTCGTAGGGAGTTCTTC
TRBD2 TRBJ2-3 15 TRBV2 few CASRATSGGGDTQYF TGTGCCAGCAGGGCAACTAGCGGGGGGGGGGATACGCAGTATTTT
. TRBJ2-1 13 TRBV12-5 . CASGFTGSDEQFF TGTGCTAGTGGTTTCACAGGGTCGGATGAGCAGTTCTTC
. TRBJ2-5 15 TRBV7-3 many CASSLGVSFQETQYF TGTGCCAGCAGCTTAGGGGTCAGCTTTCAAGAGACCCAGTACTTC
TRBD1 TRBJ1-1 17 TRBV5-1 many CASSPYLTGIAVTEAFF TGCGCCAGCAGCCCCTATCTGACAGGGATTGCGGTAACTGAAGCTTTCTTT
. TRBJ2-7 14 TRBV29-1 many CSVEEPIHPYEQYF TGCAGCGTTGAAGAGCCGATCCATCCCTACGAGCAGTACTTC
. TRBJ1-1 14 TRBV4-1 . CASSQNTGSTEAFF TGCGCCAGCAGCCAGAATACAGGGTCCACTGAAGCTTTCTTT
. TRBJ1-3 14 TRBV29-1 many CSVTRGLSGNTIYF TGCAGCGTCACCAGGGGTCTCTCTGGAAACACCATATATTTT
TRBD1 TRBJ1-4 14 TRBV7-9 many CASSPGGQGEKLFF TGTGCCAGCAGCCCCGGTGGACAGGGTGAAAAACTGTTTTTT
. TRBJ1-1 14 TRBV20-1 many CSAREEGGNTEAFF TGCAGTGCTAGAGAGGAGGGGGGGAACACTGAAGCTTTCTTT
. TRBJ1-2 14 TRBV10-2 . CASSGQESSYGYTF TGCGCCAGCAGTGGACAGGAATCTTCCTATGGCTACACCTTC
. TRBJ1-2 15 TRBV3-1 few CASSQPFGAARGYTF TGTGCCAGCAGCCAACCTTTTGGGGCAGCCCGCGGCTACACCTTC
TRBD2 TRBJ2-1 17 TRBV28 . CASSISLLAGGPGEQFF TGTGCCAGCAGTATATCTCTCCTAGCGGGAGGGCCAGGTGAGCAGTTCTTC
. TRBJ1-1 14 TRBV27 many CASNGQGNRAEAFF TGTGCCAGCAATGGCCAGGGGAATAGGGCTGAAGCTTTCTTT
TRBD1 TRBJ1-1 16 TRBV10-3 . CAIRGTGQGAFTEAFF TGTGCCATCAGGGGTACGGGACAGGGGGCTTTCACTGAAGCTTTCTTT
. TRBJ2-2 14 TRBV20-1 . CSARDLRTTGELFF TGCAGTGCTAGAGATCTCAGGACGACCGGGGAGCTGTTTTTT
TRBD1 TRBJ1-1 13 TRBV7-7 few CASSLWTGTEAFF TGTGCTAGCAGCTTATGGACAGGGACTGAAGCTTTCTTT
. TRBJ1-1 14 TRBV12-3/TRBV12-4 many CASSQQSMNTEAFF TGTGCCAGCAGTCAACAGAGCATGAACACTGAAGCTTTCTTT
. TRBJ2-2 13 TRBV6-1 . CASSTRQFGELFF TGTGCCAGCAGTACCCGACAGTTCGGGGAGCTGTTTTTT
TRBD1 TRBJ1-1 13 TRBV9 many CASSSGTDTEAFF TGCGCCAGCAGCTCTGGGACAGACACTGAAGCTTTCTTT
. TRBJ1-2 15 TRBV19 few CASSPGQTFNYGYTF TGTGCCAGTTCACCCGGACAGACCTTTAACTATGGCTACACCTTC
. TRBJ2-3 15 TRBV28 many CASSLTRLATDTQYF TGTGCCAGCAGTTTAACTAGACTGGCGACAGATACGCAGTATTTT
. TRBJ1-1 12 TRBV20-1 many CSASRVNTEAFF TGCAGTGCTAGCAGGGTGAACACTGAAGCTTTCTTT
TRBD2 TRBJ2-7 13 TRBV20-1 many CSASESGRDEQYF TGCAGTGCTAGTGAAAGCGGGAGGGACGAGCAGTACTTC